This entry concerns a single T cell receptor beta chain. What it binds is not known. This record belongs to a study of graft-versus-host responses after intestinal transplantation. Study-level background: Once they had received anti-thymocyte globulin induction, all recipients took tacrolimus and steroids for around 3 years.

Germline CDR1 SGDLS, CDR2 YYNGEE. The CDR3 spans 14 residues. Trimming pared 0 bases from V and 6 bases from J, leaving 10 bases between. Assay: immunoSEQ multiplex PCR; the TCRdb copy retains only in-frame clones and omits some. The sample holds 99,000 or so clones, approximately 84% seen once. This sequence was found in a human donor who received an intestinal transplant. J is TRBJ2-1 and V is TRBV9; D not certain. The specimen comprised unstimulated CD4+ T cells sorted from spleen or lymph node cells, sampled before intestinal transplant. This CDR3 is CASSVVGWGNEQFF. CDR3 nucleotides: TGTGCCAGCAGCGTAGTGGGATGGGGCAATGAGCAGTTCTTC.